A single sample gave rise to the 30 T cell receptor beta chains below, sequenced in a study of cytomegalovirus exposure and HLA in healthy donors. PCR primers comprised 60 Vbeta and 13 Jbeta primers. The assay was immunoSEQ multiplex PCR, and TCRdb's table has in-frame clones only and misses some. This table holds approximately 170,000 clones, 85% found once. Sequenced material: PBMCs. Source of these receptors: a boy aged 2-9 years in good health and CMV-seronegative.

The chain recombines TRBV5-4 with TRBJ1-4; D not certain. This CDR3 is built from 14 residues. Between the trimmed V and J ends, which lost 0 bases and 5 bases, there was a span of 8 bases. Germline CDR1 reads SGHNT; CDR2 reads YYREEE (reference sequence). The CDR3 loop reads CASSLGGRNEKLFF. As DNA, the CDR3 is TGTGCCAGCAGCTTGGGAGGGCGCAATGAAAAACTGTTTTTT. Filled out from reference TRBV5-4 and TRBJ1-4, the complete variable domain reads ETGVTQSPTHLIKTRGQQVTLRCSSQSGHNTVSWYQQALGQGPQFIFQYYREEENGRGNFPPRFSGLQFPNYSSELNVNALELDDSALYLCASSLGGRNEKLFFGSGTQLSVL.

The V and J genes are TRBV5-6 and TRBJ2-7; D perhaps matches TRBD2 (5 bases). Germline CDR1 SGHDT, CDR2 YYEEEE. This CDR3 region has 14 residues. Trimming removed 0 bases at V and 5 bases at J, with 12 bases between. As DNA, the CDR3 is TGTGCCAGCAGCTTGGGACCGTTCGGGGACGAGCAGTACTTC. Encoded protein: CASSLGPFGDEQYF.

The count of this clone is one. Other DNA sequences within the sample encode an identical CDR3. V is TRBV18 and J is TRBJ1-6; TRBD1 matches 9 bases. CDR1 is KGHSH and CDR2 is LQKENI in the germline V gene. The CDR3 covers 14 residues. The ends lost 3 bases at V and 7 bases at J; junction bases unmatched: 1. The CDR3 DNA follows: TGTGCCAGCTCACCGGGACAGGGCAATTCACCCCTCCACTTT. Its translation: CASSPGQGNSPLHF.

V is TRBV4-1 and J is TRBJ2-2, with D uncertain. V was clipped by 2 bases and J by 4 bases, with 14 bases between them. CDR3 length equals 16 residues. Germline V gene sequence: CDR1 MGHRA, CDR2 YSYEKL. This CDR3 reads CASSQSIQASTGELFF. The CDR3 DNA is TGCGCCAGCAGCCAAAGCATCCAAGCTAGCACCGGGGAGCTGTTTTTT.

This sequence joins TRBV7-2 and TRBJ1-1, with 7 bases identical to TRBD1. Germline V gene lookup returns CDR1 SGHTA and CDR2 FQGNSA. J was trimmed by 6 bases and V by 4 bases; bases with no gene match: 11. The CDR3 is made up of 15 amino acids. CDR3 bases: TGTGCCAGCAGCTCGTCCCTGACAGGGAGCGCTGAAGCTTTCTTT. Its translation is CASSSSLTGSAEAFF. The whole variable domain, filled in from reference TRBV7-2 and TRBJ1-1, reads GAGVSQSPSNKVTEKGKDVELRCDPISGHTALYWYRQSLGQGLEFLIYFQGNSAPDKSGLPSDRFSAERTGGSVSTLTIQRTQQEDSAVYLCASSSSLTGSAEAFFGQGTRLTVV.

This clone was seen a few times. The chain recombines TRBV5-1 with TRBJ1-4; D remains ambiguous. This CDR3 region has 13 residues. V was pared by 0 bases and J by 7 bases, with 7 bases between. Germline V lookup: CDR1 SGHRS, CDR2 YFSETQ. In DNA, the CDR3 is TGCGCCAGCAGCTTGGGGCAGCGTGAAAAACTGTTTTTT. Its translation is CASSLGQREKLFF. The variable domain in full, completed from reference TRBV5-1 and TRBJ1-4, reads KAGVTQTPRYLIKTRGQQVTLSCSPISGHRSVSWYQQTPGQGLQFLFEYFSETQRNKGNFPGRFSGRQFSNSRSEMNVSTLELGDSALYLCASSLGQREKLFFGSGTQLSVL.

V and J are TRBV19 and TRBJ2-3; D unclear. Trimming shortened V by 1 base and J by 2 bases, and 4 bases separated the two germline ends. Germline CDR1 LNHDA, CDR2 SQIVND (reference sequence). The CDR3 has 13 amino acids. As DNA, the CDR3 is TGTGCCAGTAGTATAGTAGTCACAGATACGCAGTATTTT. It specifies CASSIVVTDTQYF.

The gene calls are TRBV28 and TRBJ1-1; D is undetermined. V dropped 1 base and J dropped 0 bases, with 12 bases sitting between them. Per the germline V gene, CDR1 is MDHEN and CDR2 is SYDVKM. CDR3 length equals 16 residues. CDR3 in amino acids: CASSLSDLIVNTEAFF. The CDR3 DNA reads as TGTGCCAGCAGTTTATCAGATCTTATTGTGAACACTGAAGCTTTCTTT.

The chain carries TRBV5-6 and TRBJ2-2, with 10 bases matching TRBD2. The CDR3 has 16 residues. After removal of 4 bases from V and 4 bases from J, the junction contained 7 bases not matched to a gene. Germline values: CDR1 SGHDT, CDR2 YYEEEE. CDR3 sequence reads: CASSLTERGGTGELFF. The CDR3 nucleotides are TGTGCCAGCAGCCTGACGGAGCGGGGGGGCACCGGGGAGCTGTTTTTT.

The J gene is TRBJ1-1, the V gene TRBV6-5; D ambiguous. The ends were cut back, 1 base at V and 4 bases at J, with 7 bases in the middle. This CDR3 region has 13 residues. Germline CDR1 reads MNHEY; CDR2 reads SVGAGI. The CDR3 coding sequence is TGTGCCAGCAGTTACTACGCGGGCACTGAAGCTTTCTTT. Amino acids: CASSYYAGTEAFF.

The rearrangement joins TRBV6-5 to TRBJ2-3, with a possible D match to TRBD1 (5 bases). Deletions cut 5 bases from V and 1 base from J, with 13 bases between. Germline-derived CDR1 and CDR2 are MNHEY and SVGAGI. The CDR3 length is 15 residues. The CDR3 coding sequence is TGTGCCAGCAGTCCCGGCAGGGTTGGCACAGATACGCAGTATTTT. It codes for CASSPGRVGTDTQYF.

The rearrangement joins TRBV7-9 to TRBJ2-6, with D maybe TRBD2 (5 bases). The V end lost 2 bases, the J end lost 2 bases, and 19 bases lay between the germline ends. Germline values: CDR1 SEHNR, CDR2 FQNEAQ (reference sequence). The CDR3 loop spans 19 amino acids. The CDR3: CASSLNWAGGETGANVLTF. The CDR3 DNA sequence: TGTGCCAGCAGCTTAAATTGGGCAGGTGGGGAGACTGGGGCCAACGTCCTGACTTTC.

The J gene is TRBJ2-1, the V gene TRBV27; the D gene is possibly TRBD2 (7 bases). Germline CDR1 MNHEY, CDR2 SMNVEV (reference sequence). The CDR3 consists of 14 residues. Trimming removed 6 bases at V and 1 base at J, with 10 bases between. CDR3 in amino acids: CASRRGQSYNEQFF. The DNA of the CDR3 is TGTGCCAGCAGGCGGGGGCAATCCTACAATGAGCAGTTCTTC.

The rearrangement uses TRBV27 and TRBJ2-1; maybe TRBD2 (5 bases). Germline lookup yields CDR1 MNHEY and CDR2 SMNVEV (reference sequence). Trimming took off 3 bases at V and 7 bases at J, with 10 bases between the two ends. The CDR3 totals 13 residues. The CDR3 is CASSFPTRNEQFF. CDR3 DNA: TGTGCCAGCAGTTTCCCAACTAGAAATGAGCAGTTCTTC.

The chain combines TRBV6-1 with TRBJ2-7; 8 bases match TRBD2. J was trimmed by 3 bases and V by 6 bases; bases with no gene match: 4. Germline assignment: CDR1 MNHNS and CDR2 SASEGT. The CDR3 length is 13 residues. CDR3 DNA sequence: TGTGCCAGCAGCGTGGCGGGGGGCTACGAGCAGTACGTC. Protein product: CASSVAGGYEQYV.

Only one count was recorded for this clone. The V gene is TRBV5-1, the J gene TRBJ2-6; tentative D call: TRBD2 (5 bases). There are 16 residues in the CDR3. Germline loops: CDR1 SGHRS, CDR2 YFSETQ. Trimming left V 1 base short and J 0 bases short, with 8 bases between. This CDR3 is CASSLSRGSGANVLTF. CDR3 nucleotides: TGCGCCAGCAGCTTGTCCCGGGGCTCTGGGGCCAACGTCCTGACTTTC.

J is TRBJ1-5 and V is TRBV6-1; D not resolved. The CDR3 loop spans 15 amino acids. Trimming left V 6 bases short and J 2 bases short, with 14 bases between. CDR1 and CDR2 (germline): MNHNS, SASEGT. CDR3 nucleotides: TGTGCCAGCAGCGTAGACTGGTGGGGCAATCAGCCCCAGCATTTT. This sequence encodes CASSVDWWGNQPQHF.

This chain uses TRBV6-1 with TRBJ2-2, with TRBD2 matching 11 bases. Germline CDR1 and CDR2: MNHNS and SASEGT. V lost 2 bases and J lost 6; bases outside the gene matches: 2. The CDR3 has 15 residues. CDR3 in DNA: TGTGCCAGCAGTGAAACTAGCGGGAGATCCGGGGAGCTGTTTTTT. Translated, it gives CASSETSGRSGELFF.

This clone has a handful of counts. The V gene is TRBV6-5, the J gene TRBJ2-1; tentatively, D is TRBD2 (7 bases). The germline V and J ends were trimmed by 8 bases and 6 bases, with 17 bases remaining between them. The CDR3 loop spans 14 amino acids. Germline V CDR1 and CDR2: MNHEY, SVGAGI. The CDR3 bases are TGTGCCAGCCCCCGGTACAGGGAGGGCAATGAGCAGTTCTTC. Amino acids: CASPRYREGNEQFF.

The CDR3: CASSYLGGWAEAFF. The CDR3 DNA sequence: TGTGCCAGCAGCTATCTCGGAGGATGGGCTGAAGCTTTCTTT. V and J are TRBV11-2 and TRBJ1-1; no firm D call. The CDR3 totals 14 residues. The germline V gene has CDR1 SGHAT and CDR2 FQNNGV. Trimming took off 4 bases at V and 6 bases at J, with 15 bases between the two ends.

The rearrangement uses TRBV15 and TRBJ2-3; 10 bases fit TRBD1. Germline V gene sequence: CDR1 LNHNV, CDR2 YYDKDF (reference sequence). This CDR3 comprises 16 residues. The trim removed 2 bases at V and 6 bases at J, leaving 8 bases unmatched. CDR3 nucleotide sequence: TGTGCCACCAGCAGACTAGACAGGGGGCTGTGGGATACGCAGTATTTT. Translating it yields CATSRLDRGLWDTQYF.

This clone has more than one count but fewer than ten. This chain links TRBV11-3 with TRBJ1-1; the D is unclear. The V gene lost 5 bases and the J gene lost 1 base, with 11 bases spanning the gap. CDR3 size: 14 residues. CDR1 SGHNT and CDR2 YENEEA come from the germline V gene. The CDR3 reads CASSPITENTEAFF. The DNA of the CDR3 is TGTGCCAGCAGCCCTATCACAGAGAACACTGAAGCTTTCTTT.

The chain carries TRBV28 and TRBJ1-2; 7 nucleotides line up with TRBD1. The germline gives CDR1 MDHEN, CDR2 SYDVKM. This CDR3 has 15 amino acids. The J segment lost 4 bases and the V segment lost 6 bases, leaving 11 bases of the junction unmatched. CDR3 DNA sequence: TGTGCCAGCAGCCCTCCGGGACAGACTTTCTATGGCTACACCTTC. Its translation is CASSPPGQTFYGYTF.

The rearrangement joins TRBV5-8 to TRBJ1-6, with D perhaps TRBD1 (6 bases). CDR1 SGHTS and CDR2 YDEGEE come from the germline V gene. Deletions cut 5 bases from V and 10 bases from J, with 22 bases between. CDR3 length: 16 residues. CDR3 DNA sequence: TGTGCCAGCAGGATGGGTGGACAGTGGGCTGGCTCACCCCTCCACTTT. Amino acid sequence: CASRMGGQWAGSPLHF.

This clone was counted only a few times. This rearrangement joins TRBV28 to TRBJ1-1, with TRBD1 matching over 10 bases. In germline, CDR1 is MDHEN, CDR2 SYDVKM. The length of the CDR3 is 16 residues. The ends lost 3 bases at V and 5 bases at J; junction bases unmatched: 9. In DNA, the CDR3 is TGTGCCAGCAGTTTTCCGGGACAGGGGCTCTCTACTGAAGCTTTCTTT. This encodes CASSFPGQGLSTEAFF.

The chain uses TRBV15 and TRBJ2-7; 7 bases line up with TRBD1. Germline V gene sequence: CDR1 LNHNV, CDR2 YYDKDF (reference sequence). After removal of 0 bases from V and 3 bases from J, the junction contained 2 bases not matched to a gene. The CDR3 has 14 residues. CDR3 in amino acids: CATSRDRDSYEQYF. The CDR3 bases are TGTGCCACCAGCAGAGATCGGGACAGCTACGAGCAGTACTTC.

The genes are TRBV7-2 and TRBJ2-2, with 10 positions matching TRBD2. After removal of 7 bases from V and 1 base from J, the junction contained 9 bases not matched to a gene. The germline V gene has CDR1 SGHTA and CDR2 FQGNSA. The CDR3 loop spans 17 amino acids. CDR3 bases: TGTGCCAGCATCCAGGACTCTAGCGGGGGGAACACCGGGGAGCTGTTTTTT. Translated, it gives CASIQDSSGGNTGELFF.

The chain uses TRBV5-1 and TRBJ2-3; TRBD1 agrees at 7 bases. Trimming removed 4 bases from V and 5 bases from J; junction bases left unmatched: 13. The CDR3 has 16 residues. Germline CDR1 is SGHRS and CDR2 is YFSETQ. CDR3 sequence reads: CASSIPTGVGKDTQYF. The CDR3 DNA sequence: TGCGCCAGCAGCATCCCTACAGGGGTGGGGAAAGATACGCAGTATTTT.

The chain employs TRBV15 and TRBJ2-3, with D possibly being TRBD1 (6 bases). The CDR3 is made up of 15 amino acids. The V end was cut by 4 bases, the J end by 1 base, with 12 bases between. Germline-derived CDR1 and CDR2 are LNHNV and YYDKDF (reference sequence). CDR3 region: CATSKPRGGTDTQYF. The CDR3 coding sequence is TGTGCCACCAGCAAGCCCAGGGGTGGCACAGATACGCAGTATTTT.

This chain joins TRBV4-1 and TRBJ1-1, with TRBD1 matching over 7 bases. CDR3 length: 15 amino acids. Germline V lookup: CDR1 MGHRA, CDR2 YSYEKL. V gave up 4 bases and J gave up 1 base; unmatched junction bases: 6. CDR3 in DNA: TGCGCCAGCAGCCTCGCGGGACAGCCGAACACTGAAGCTTTCTTT. Translating it yields CASSLAGQPNTEAFF.